The present TCR beta chain was sequenced within a study of shared clonotypes between healthy human individuals. Assay used: immunoSEQ multiplex PCR; TCRdb lists only in-frame clones, some missing. The top ten clones hold approximately 1.1% of a sample with over a million clones, over 95% of them seen once. Subsets obtained from CD4+ cells comprised CD45RA+ naive and CD45RA-negative memory cells. The study, taken as a whole, reports: Non-shared clonotypes had lower generation probabilities than clonotypes shared by all four sorted-subset donors.

Concerning this clone: The antigen remains undetermined. At the DNA level, this CDR3 is encoded by other sequences in the same sample as well.

This CDR3 region has 13 residues. CDR1 MRHNA and CDR2 SNTAGT come from the germline V gene. The V gene lost 6 bases and the J gene lost 1 base, with 9 bases spanning the gap. The chain is built from TRBV6-4 and TRBJ1-1; no definite D call. This receptor was obtained from a man under 40 in good health. Sequencing was done on a sample of naive CD4+ T cells sorted from blood. Subset here: CD45RA+ positively selected. DNA for the CDR3: TGTGCCAGCAGCCTCGGACCGAACACTGAAGCTTTCTTT. This encodes CASSLGPNTEAFF.